One TCR beta chain is described in this entry. The entry originates in a study of blood T cell repertoires in COVID-19. Study in general: Donors in the United States, Italy and Spain gave samples during acute or convalescent COVID-19. T cells, B-cell-depleted T cells, or PBMCs supplied cDNA or gDNA.

Per the germline V gene, CDR1 is LGHDT and CDR2 is YNNKEL (reference sequence). CDR3 length equals 13 residues. The V end lost 2 bases, the J end lost 7 bases, and 11 bases lay between the germline ends. As originally analysed: From reference gene primer amplification, estimates of nucleated cell counts were derived. The repertoire was sequenced with immunoSEQ multiplex PCR; TCRdb's copy has only in-frame clones and lacks some. V and J calls and clone size are those listed in that table; D and trimming were worked out from the DNA. The data contain fewer than 250,000 clones, more than 70% of them singletons.

The chain is built from TRBV3-1 (or the pseudogene TRBV3-2) and TRBJ1-2; D gene ambiguous. This TCR was recovered from a man in his fifties or sixties with active or convalescent COVID-19. Sequencing was done on a sample of peripheral blood. CDR3 loop: CASSQSEGSGYTF. Here the CDR3 DNA reads TGTGCCAGCAGCCAATCGGAGGGATCTGGCTACACCTTC.